This T cell receptor beta chain was captured by sequencing in a study of blood T cell repertoires in COVID-19. Overall study context: The origin of the acute and convalescent COVID-19 samples was the United States, Italy and Spain. PBMCs, B-cell-depleted T cells, or T cells were the source of the cDNA or gDNA that made up the material.

Recruits, aged 18 to 89 years, lived in around 24 US areas. Clinical histories supplied by participants themselves formed the basis of cohort assignment. Germline V gene data show CDR1 as LNHDA and CDR2 as SQIVND (reference sequence). The CDR3 has 15 residues. V gave up 4 bases and J gave up 0 bases, with 7 bases separating them. The table came from immunoSEQ multiplex PCR; TCRdb's copy has only in-frame clones and leaves some out. The sample records under 250,000 clones, 83% being singletons. A note on this clone: The same CDR3 is also encoded by other DNA sequences in this sample.

The source material was PBMCs or T cells enriched from blood (not recorded which). The sequence was collected from a woman in her 50s who had been exposed to COVID-19. The J gene is TRBJ2-6, the V gene TRBV19; TRBD1 is a possible D gene (6 bases). Here the CDR3 DNA reads TGTGCCAGTAGTACACAGGGCTCTGGGGCCAACGTCCTGACTTTC. Its translation: CASSTQGSGANVLTF.